Here is one T cell receptor (beta chain) with its context. The table came from immunoSEQ multiplex PCR; TCRdb's copy has only in-frame clones and leaves some out. Seen here are hundreds of thousands of clones, around 87% observed once, and the top ten hold roughly 0.0094%. These data belong to a study of shared T cell receptors in the human thymus. CDR1 is KGHSH and CDR2 is LQKENI in the germline V gene. The CDR3 is made up of 16 amino acids. With V trimmed by 6 bases and J by 7 bases, 14 bases remained unmatched. These data were also reused for a study on human thymus T cells. That paper states: The donors were infants in Finland with congenital heart defects, otherwise immunologically healthy. Corrective heart surgery yielded resections, and these provided the thymus tissue. Gene usage for V and J segments appeared biased in thymic and blood repertoires. Highly overlapping thymic repertoires in unrelated individuals were reported by related research.

Sequencing was carried out using thymocytes. The chain has TRBV18 and TRBJ2-2; 7 nucleotides line up with TRBD1. The sequence was collected from a boy in the first two years of life with a congenital heart defect. CDR3 region: CASSHTGTVRGGELFF. The CDR3 nucleotides read TGTGCCAGCTCCCACACCGGGACAGTCAGAGGCGGGGAGCTGTTTTTT.